A single sample gave rise to the 3 T cell receptor beta chains below, sequenced in a study of T cell responses to AZD1222 COVID-19 vaccine. Generated by immunoSEQ multiplex PCR, the TCRdb table keeps only in-frame clones and is missing some. The top ten hold roughly 7% of the sample, which has around 120,000 clones, approximately 90% seen once. The sequenced sample was peripheral blood, obtained on day 0 of AZD1222 vaccination. Receptors originate from an adult in good health.

The V and J genes are TRBV15 and TRBJ2-3, with 7 bases identical to TRBD2. In germline, CDR1 is LNHNV, CDR2 YYDKDF (reference sequence). The V segment lost 2 bases and the J segment 2 bases; nucleotides outside the gene matches: 1. This CDR3 contains 14 residues. CDR3 residues: CATSRRDYTDTQYF. CDR3 DNA: TGTGCCACCAGCAGACGGGACTACACAGATACGCAGTATTTT.

CDR3 residues: CASRPPGLPDTQYF. The CDR3 region has the DNA TGTGCCAGCAGACCCCCCGGCCTCCCAGATACGCAGTATTTT. The chain couples TRBV9 to TRBJ2-3; D call uncertain. Per the germline V gene, CDR1 is SGDLS and CDR2 is YYNGEE. Trimming shortened V by 5 bases and J by 4 bases, and 14 bases separated the two germline ends. The CDR3 covers 14 residues.

The CDR3 region has the DNA TGTGCCAGCAGCTTGGCGGGGTATGAAGCTTTCTTT. This gives the protein CASSLAGYEAFF. V gene TRBV5-4 combines with J gene TRBJ1-1; D is ambiguous. With 0 bases removed from V and 7 bases from J, the gap between germline ends came to 7 bases. The germline gives CDR1 SGHNT, CDR2 YYREEE (reference sequence). There are 12 residues in the CDR3.